This T cell receptor (beta chain) was observed in a study of human T cells and chemical hapten exposure. Looking at the study overall: The sensitizing agent was 2% DPC, placed on around 2 cm by around 2 cm of upper inner arm skin. Study-wide points: All donors were alopecia patients, so their immunity may differ from that of healthy people.

Time point reported: patch test 3, about 24 weeks after DPC sensitization. Treatment denoted: therapeutic diphenylcyclopropenone sensitization with weekly scalp DPC. Blood was collected ahead of every patch test applied. This clonotype was observed a few times. As yet, its antigen is unknown. Per germline, CDR1 LNHDA and CDR2 SQIVND (reference sequence). The CDR3 consists of 15 residues. V was shortened by 1 base and J by 8 bases, with 15 bases between the two germline ends. TCRdb analysed the RACE reads with MiXCR anew, one entry per CDR3 protein. This sample has 100,000 or so distinct CDR3 sequences, with 30% to 35% found just once.

This chain connects TRBV19 to TRBJ2-1; D tentatively fits TRBD1 or TRBD2 (5 bases each). The input for sequencing was whole blood, taken in connection with sensitization to the hapten diphenylcyclopropenone (DPC). The sequence derives from a man aged 35-49 years with alopecia areata. Some clones in this sample may be carry-over from other donors' samples. CDR3 residues: CASSIGSVVGDEQFF. CDR3 sequence (DNA): TGTGCCAGTAGTATAGGATCGGTAGTGGGGGATGAGCAGTTCTTC.